This T cell receptor (beta chain) was profiled in a study of technical replicates of blood from a handful of donors (dated by TCRdb to 2017 to 2019). V ends up 6 bases short and J 0 bases short, with an unmatched junction base count of 6. As encoded in the germline V gene, CDR1 is SNHLY while CDR2 is FYNNEI. CDR3 length: 15 amino acids, cysteine to phenylalanine. Solely the CDR3 DNA is kept, with 45 bases framed from the first base. The library was prepared using the immunoSEQ multiplex PCR assay. TCRdb's version of the immuneACCESS table is confined to in-frame rearrangements and falls short of the full clone set. An unresolved V gene accounts for under half of the shortfall where checked; the remainder is of unknown origin. The sample includes approximately 79,000 clones, with about 97% observed a single time. The ten largest clones add up to roughly 0.17% of the sample. As for this clone: Its binding antigen is unknown. Base qualities were left out, and no much larger clone turns up one base away.

This TCR derives from a human donor in good health. The chain uses TRBV2 and TRBJ2-3; TRBD1 fits 7 bases in the junction. Sequencing was done on a sample of T cells isolated from PBMCs. The bases are TGTGCCAGCAGCCGGGACAGCCCTAGCACAGATACGCAGTATTTT. Translated, it reads CASSRDSPSTDTQYF.